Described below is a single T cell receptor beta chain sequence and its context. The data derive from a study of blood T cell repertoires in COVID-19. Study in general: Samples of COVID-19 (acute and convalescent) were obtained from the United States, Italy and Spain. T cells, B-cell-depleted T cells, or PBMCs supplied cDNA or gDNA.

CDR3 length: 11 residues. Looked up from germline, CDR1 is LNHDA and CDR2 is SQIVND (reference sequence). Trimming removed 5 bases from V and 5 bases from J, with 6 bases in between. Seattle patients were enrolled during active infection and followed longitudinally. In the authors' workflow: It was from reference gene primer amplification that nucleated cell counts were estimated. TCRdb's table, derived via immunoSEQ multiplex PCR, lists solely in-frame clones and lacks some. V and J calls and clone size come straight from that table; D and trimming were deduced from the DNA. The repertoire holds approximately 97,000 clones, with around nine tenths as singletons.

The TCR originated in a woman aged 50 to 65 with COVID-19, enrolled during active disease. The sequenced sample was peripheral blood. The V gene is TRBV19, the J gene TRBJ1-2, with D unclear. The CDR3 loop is CASSSRYGYTF. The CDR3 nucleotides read TGTGCCAGTAGTTCGCGATATGGCTACACCTTC.